The present entry profiles one T cell receptor beta chain with its context. This sample is drawn from a study of blood T cell repertoires in COVID-19. The wider study: Italy, Spain and the United States were the sources of the convalescent and acute COVID-19 samples. From T cells, B-cell-depleted T cells, or PBMCs came the material, which was cDNA or gDNA.

The Seattle patients joined while their infection was active and were tracked longitudinally afterward. In the original processing: Amplification with reference gene primers provided the estimates of nucleated cell counts. Profiling relied on immunoSEQ multiplex PCR, and the TCRdb table lists in-frame clones only, not all of them. Clonal size and the V and J genes are those of that table, whereas D and trimming came from the DNA. The sample has roughly 120,000 clones; around four fifths are singletons. Germline loops: CDR1 MNHEY, CDR2 SMNVEV (reference sequence). The CDR3 has 17 residues. V shed 8 bases, J shed 9 bases, and the junction held 22 bases outside the gene matches.

The receptor comes from an elderly man with COVID-19, enrolled during active disease. The sample comprised peripheral blood. This chain joins TRBV27 and TRBJ2-1, with TRBD1 matching over 7 bases. CDR3 nucleotide sequence: TGTGCCAGCGGGGACCCGACAGGGTTCGACCCAGGGGTTGAGCAGTTCTTC. It specifies CASGDPTGFDPGVEQFF.